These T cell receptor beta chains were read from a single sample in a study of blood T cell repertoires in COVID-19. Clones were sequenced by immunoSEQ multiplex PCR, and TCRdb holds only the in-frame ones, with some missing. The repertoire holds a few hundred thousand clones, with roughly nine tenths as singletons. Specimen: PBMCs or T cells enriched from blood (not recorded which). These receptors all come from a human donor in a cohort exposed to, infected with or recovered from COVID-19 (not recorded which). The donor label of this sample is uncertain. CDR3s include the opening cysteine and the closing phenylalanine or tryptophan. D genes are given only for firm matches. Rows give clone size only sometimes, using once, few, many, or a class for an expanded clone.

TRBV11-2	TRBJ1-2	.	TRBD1	TGTGCCAGCAGTCCCTCCGACAGGGTTTATGGCTACACCTTC	CASSPSDRVYGYTF
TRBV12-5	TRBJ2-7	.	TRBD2	TGTGCTAGTGGCCTTGGACTAGCGGCGTCGGGCGAGCAGTACTTC	CASGLGLAASGEQYF
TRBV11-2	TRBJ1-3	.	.	TGTGCCAGCAGCCCCCCGGGGGGGGCGAACACCATATATTTT	CASSPPGGANTIYF
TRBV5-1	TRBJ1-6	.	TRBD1	TGCGCCAGCAGCTTGGGAGGACAGGGGCATTCACCCCTCCACTTT	CASSLGGQGHSPLHF
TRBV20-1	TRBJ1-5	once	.	TGCAGCGGCTCGGAGGGCCCCGCCCAGCATTTT	CSGSEGPAQHF
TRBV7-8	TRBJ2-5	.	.	TGTGCCAGCAGCTCCGAGACAGGAACAAAAGAGACCCAGTACTTC	CASSSETGTKETQYF
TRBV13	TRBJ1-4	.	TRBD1	TGTGCCAGCAGCGTCAGAACAGGGGGCGCGAGGGTGGATGAAAAACTGTTTTTT	CASSVRTGGARVDEKLFF
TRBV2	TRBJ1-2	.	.	TGTGCCAGCAGCCCAACAGGGAGTTACACCTTC	CASSPTGSYTF
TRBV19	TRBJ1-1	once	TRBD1	TGTGCCAGTCAGAAACCTTCAACAGGGGGCTCGGTGAACACTGAAGCTTTCTTT	CASQKPSTGGSVNTEAFF
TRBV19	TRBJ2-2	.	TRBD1	TGTGCCAGTAAAAGGGGGACAGGGGGCTCCCCCGGGGAGCTGTTTTTT	CASKRGTGGSPGELFF
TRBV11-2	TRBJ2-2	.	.	TGTGCCAGCAGCTTGCCCGCCCAGTCCGGGGAGCTGTTTTTT	CASSLPAQSGELFF
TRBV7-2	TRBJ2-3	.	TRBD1	TGTGCCAGCAGCCGGGACAGTACCACAGATACGCAGTATTTT	CASSRDSTTDTQYF
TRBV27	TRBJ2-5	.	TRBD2	TGTGCCAGCAGGAGTGCCGGACTAGATGGAGAGACCCAGTACTTC	CASRSAGLDGETQYF
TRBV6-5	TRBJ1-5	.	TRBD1	TGTGCCAGCTGGAGCCTAACAGGGGAACAGCCCCAGCATTTT	CASWSLTGEQPQHF
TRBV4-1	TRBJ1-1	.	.	TGCGCCAGCAGCCAGGGTACAGGGAGACCTGAAGCTTTCTTT	CASSQGTGRPEAFF
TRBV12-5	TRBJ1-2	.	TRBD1	TGTGCTAGTGGTTTGGTTGACAGGGGGCTTAGCTATGGCTACACCTTC	CASGLVDRGLSYGYTF
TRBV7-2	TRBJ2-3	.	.	TGTGCCAGCAGTTTAGATTACACAGATACGCAGTATTTT	CASSLDYTDTQYF
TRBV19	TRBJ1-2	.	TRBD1	TGTGCCAGTAGTATGCAGGGGGGCGAATTCGGCTACACCTTC	CASSMQGGEFGYTF
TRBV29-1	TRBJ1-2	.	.	TGCAGCGTCGGACAGATAGCTAACTATGGCTACACCTTC	CSVGQIANYGYTF
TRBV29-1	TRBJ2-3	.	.	TGCAGCAGCGTTTTAGCGGTGGGAGTATCATACGATACGCAGTATTTT	CSSVLAVGVSYDTQYF
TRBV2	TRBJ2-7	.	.	TGTGCCAGCAGTGAAGACTTGGCAGGGGCCTACGAGCAGTACTTC	CASSEDLAGAYEQYF
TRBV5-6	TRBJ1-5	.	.	TGTGCCAGCAGCCATCAGGGGTTCAATCAGCCCCAGCATTTT	CASSHQGFNQPQHF
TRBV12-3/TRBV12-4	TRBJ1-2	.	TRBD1	TGTGCCAGCACCGTAGGGACAGCGACTGGCTACACCTTC	CASTVGTATGYTF
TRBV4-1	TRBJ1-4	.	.	TGCGCCAGCAGCCAAGATTTGTTCTTGGGGACTGAGGGTGAAAAACTGTTTTTT	CASSQDLFLGTEGEKLFF
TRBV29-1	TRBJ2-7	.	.	TGCAGCGTCCAAGCGAACGGTGAGCAGTACTTC	CSVQANGEQYF
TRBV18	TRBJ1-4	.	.	TGTGCCAGCTCACCATCGTATTTTGCTAGCCCCGGTGGTAATGAAAAACTGTTTTTT	CASSPSYFASPGGNEKLFF
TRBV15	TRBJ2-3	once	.	TGTGCCACCAGCAGCTTTCTAGCCCCCACAGATACGCAGTATTTT	CATSSFLAPTDTQYF
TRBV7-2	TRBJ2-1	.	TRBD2	TGTGCCAGCAGCTTTGGACTAGCGGGGGGTTCCTGGGGCGGTGAGCAGTTCTTC	CASSFGLAGGSWGGEQFF
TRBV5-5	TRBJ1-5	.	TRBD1	TGTGCCAGCAGCTTGGGGGCAGGGGGCTATAGCAATCAGCCCCAGCATTTT	CASSLGAGGYSNQPQHF
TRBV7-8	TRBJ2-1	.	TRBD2	TGTGCCAGCAGCGGACTAGCGGGGGGGCGGTACAATGAGCAGTTCTTC	CASSGLAGGRYNEQFF
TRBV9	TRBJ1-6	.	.	TGTGCCAGCAGCGTCGCGAACGGGAGGAGTAATTCACCCCTCCACTTT	CASSVANGRSNSPLHF
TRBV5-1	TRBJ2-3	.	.	TGCGCCAGCAGCTTTTACTCTAGCACAGATACGCAGTATTTT	CASSFYSSTDTQYF
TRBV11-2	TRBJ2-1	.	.	TGTGCCAGCAGCCCCATTAGCTCCTACAATGAGCAGTTCTTC	CASSPISSYNEQFF
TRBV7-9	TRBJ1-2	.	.	TGTGCCAGCAGCTCCTTACAGGATTCGCAGGGCTACACCTTC	CASSSLQDSQGYTF
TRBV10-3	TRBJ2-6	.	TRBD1	TGTGCCATCAGTGCACCCGACAGGGCCGGGGCCAACGTCCTGACTTTC	CAISAPDRAGANVLTF
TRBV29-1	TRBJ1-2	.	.	TGCAGCGTTGAAGGGGACAAGGGCTACACCTTC	CSVEGDKGYTF
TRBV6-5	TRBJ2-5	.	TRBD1	TGTGCCAGCAGCCGCGGGACAGGAGAGACCCAGTACTTC	CASSRGTGETQYF
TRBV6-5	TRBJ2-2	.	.	TGTGCCAGCAGTTACTCGAGACAAACCGGGGAGCTGTTTTTT	CASSYSRQTGELFF
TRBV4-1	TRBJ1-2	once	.	TGCGCCAGCAGCCAACCTCGGGGAGGTAACTATGGCTACACCTTC	CASSQPRGGNYGYTF
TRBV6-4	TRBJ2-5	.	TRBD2	TGTGCCAGCAGTGACTCTGCGGGGGGTACGGAGACCCAGTACTTC	CASSDSAGGTETQYF
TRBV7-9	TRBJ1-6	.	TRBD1	TGTGCCAGCAGCTTAGGGGACAGGGCACCCCTCCACTTT	CASSLGDRAPLHF
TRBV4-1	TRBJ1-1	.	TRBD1	TGCGCCAGCAGCCAAGTGGGGACAGAGAACACTGAAGCTTTCTTT	CASSQVGTENTEAFF
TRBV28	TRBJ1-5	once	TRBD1	TGTGCCAGCAGCCCTCGCTTTCGGGACAGGCATAGCAATCAGCCCCAGCATTTT	CASSPRFRDRHSNQPQHF
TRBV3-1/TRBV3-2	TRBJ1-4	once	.	TGTGCCAGCAGCCAAGATTGCGGGGGCGAGACTAATGAAAAACTGTTTTTT	CASSQDCGGETNEKLFF
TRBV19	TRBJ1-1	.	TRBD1	TGTGCCCCTTGCCTCCCCCAGGGGGGCACTGAAGCTTTCTTT	CAPCLPQGGTEAFF
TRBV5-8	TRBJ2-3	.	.	TGTGCCAGCAGATCAGAGATTAGCATTTGGGCGCAGTATTTT	CASRSEISIWAQYF
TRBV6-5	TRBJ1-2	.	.	TGTGCCAGCACTCGCCGGCGGGGCCTCTATGGCTACACCTTC	CASTRRRGLYGYTF
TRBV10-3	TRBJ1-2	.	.	TGTGCCATCACCGAAAGGGGGGGCTATGGCTACACCTTC	CAITERGGYGYTF
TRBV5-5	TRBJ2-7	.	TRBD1	TGTGCCAGCAGCCCCTATCGGGACAGCCAAACCTACGAGCAGTACTTC	CASSPYRDSQTYEQYF
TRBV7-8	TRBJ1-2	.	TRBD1	TGTGCCAGCAGCTTAGGGCTAGGGAAGGGGGCTCTTAGCTATGGCTACACCTTC	CASSLGLGKGALSYGYTF
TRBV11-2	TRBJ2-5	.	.	TGTGCCAGCAGCTTCCCCAGGGGGACCCAGTACTTC	CASSFPRGTQYF
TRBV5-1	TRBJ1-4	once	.	TGCGCCAGCAGCTTGAGTAGACAGCCCAATGAAAAACTGTTTTTT	CASSLSRQPNEKLFF
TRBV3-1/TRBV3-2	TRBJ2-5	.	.	TGTGCCAGCAGCCAGGGGGGAGAGACCCAGTACTTC	CASSQGGETQYF
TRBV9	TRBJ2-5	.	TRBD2	TGTGCCAGCAGCCTCGGACTAGCGGGGGTAGAGACCCAGTACTTC	CASSLGLAGVETQYF
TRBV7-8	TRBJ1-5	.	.	TGTGCCAGCAGCGGACTTACGGATAGCAATCAGCCCCAGCATTTT	CASSGLTDSNQPQHF
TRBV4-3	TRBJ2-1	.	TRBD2	TGCGCCAGCAGCCAAGATGTGGCGGGGCGGGGGGACTTGGGTGAGCAGTTCTTC	CASSQDVAGRGDLGEQFF